This TCR beta chain was obtained from a study of tumor-infiltrating lymphocytes in primary liver carcinoma. Whole-study context: Measuring about 4 to 10 cm across, the tumors were staged as T1-T3 N0M0. Sequenced samples came back with roughly 3.5 to 8 million productive TCRbeta reads, and the counts looked alike across tissue types. Findings and limits, study-wide: Significantly greater top-250-clone fractions characterized tumors relative to blood (p = 0.039).

A primer matching the constant region was used to make TCR beta cDNA from approximately 500 ng of total RNA. The TCR beta library was amplified through three nested multiplex PCR rounds in a modified ARM-PCR procedure. The first two PCR rounds used TRBV1-TRBV30 primers with a Cbeta primer, roughly 10 cycles each. TCRdb independently ran MiXCR on the multiplex PCR reads; one entry per CDR3 protein. The sample records approximately 300,000 distinct CDR3 sequences, 65% being singletons. The study extracted blood RNA from unsorted whole blood and also extracted germline DNA. The researchers drew about 4 milliliters of peripheral blood before surgery. About this clonotype: The antigen is unknown.

Trimming stripped 10 bases from V and 4 bases from J, with 17 bases between. The CDR3 totals 14 residues. Germline-derived CDR1 and CDR2 are MNHNY and SVGAGI (reference sequence). The sequenced material came from peripheral blood. This receptor was obtained from a man in his forties or fifties with primary liver carcinoma and hepatitis B virus infection. The chain has TRBV6-6 and TRBJ2-1; D ambiguous. The CDR3 reads CANIYSRSYNEQFF. CDR3 bases: TGTGCCAACATTTACTCGAGGTCTTACAATGAGCAGTTCTTC.